This TCR beta chain was identified during a study of T cell responses to AZD1222 COVID-19 vaccine. This clone has only one observation. Its specificity is not known. Sequencing used immunoSEQ multiplex PCR; TCRdb keeps in-frame clones, though not all of them. Of approximately 150,000 clones in the sample, 90% to 95% are singletons; the top ten hold around 1.3%. The CDR3 is made up of 14 amino acids. In germline, CDR1 is MDHEN, CDR2 SYDVKM. Losses at the gene ends were 10 bases for V and 6 bases for J; bases not matched to a gene: 11. Whole-study findings and limits: In all cases, repertoires were sampled only after the peak T cell response. Spike-specific TCRs gained breadth and depth after people received two AZD1222 doses. At baseline, just a handful of AZD1222 recipients tested seropositive. Regions 160-218 and 743-854 held dominance among vaccine-associated CD4 TCRs, which spanned spike.

The rearrangement joins TRBV28 to TRBJ1-2; TRBD1 aligns across 10 bases. This material consisted of peripheral blood, taken on day 0 of AZD1222 vaccination. The sequence derives from an adult in good health. DNA of the CDR3: TGTGCCACCAATTATAGGGGACAGGGGAATGGCTACACCTTC. Its translation: CATNYRGQGNGYTF.